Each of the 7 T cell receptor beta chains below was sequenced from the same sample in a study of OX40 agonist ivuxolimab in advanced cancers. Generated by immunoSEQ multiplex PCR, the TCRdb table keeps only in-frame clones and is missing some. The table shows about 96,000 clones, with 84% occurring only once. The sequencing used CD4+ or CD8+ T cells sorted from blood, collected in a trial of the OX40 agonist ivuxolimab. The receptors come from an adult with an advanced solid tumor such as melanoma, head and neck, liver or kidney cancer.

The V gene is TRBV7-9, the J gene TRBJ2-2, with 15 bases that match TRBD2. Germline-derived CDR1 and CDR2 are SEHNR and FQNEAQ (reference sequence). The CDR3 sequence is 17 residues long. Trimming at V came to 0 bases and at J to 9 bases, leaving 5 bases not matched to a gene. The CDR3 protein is CASSLAGLAGGSRELFF. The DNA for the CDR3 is TGTGCCAGCAGCTTAGCGGGACTAGCGGGAGGAAGCCGGGAGCTGTTTTTT.

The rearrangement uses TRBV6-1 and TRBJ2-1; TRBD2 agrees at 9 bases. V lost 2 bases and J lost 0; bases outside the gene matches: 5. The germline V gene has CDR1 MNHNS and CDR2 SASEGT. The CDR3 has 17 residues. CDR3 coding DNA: TGTGCCAGCAGTGAATACCTAGCGGGGCCCTCCTACAATGAGCAGTTCTTC. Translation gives CASSEYLAGPSYNEQFF.

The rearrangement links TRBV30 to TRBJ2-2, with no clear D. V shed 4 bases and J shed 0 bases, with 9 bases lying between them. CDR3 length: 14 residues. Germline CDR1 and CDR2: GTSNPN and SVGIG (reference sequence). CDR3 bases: TGTGCCTGGATGTCGGATTCGAACACCGGGGAGCTGTTTTTT. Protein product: CAWMSDSNTGELFF.

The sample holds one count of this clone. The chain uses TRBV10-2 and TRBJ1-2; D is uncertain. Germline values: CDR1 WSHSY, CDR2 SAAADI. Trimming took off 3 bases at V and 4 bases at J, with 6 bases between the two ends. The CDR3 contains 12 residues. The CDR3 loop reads CASSEGVYGYTF. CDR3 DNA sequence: TGCGCCAGCAGTGAAGGAGTCTATGGCTACACCTTC.

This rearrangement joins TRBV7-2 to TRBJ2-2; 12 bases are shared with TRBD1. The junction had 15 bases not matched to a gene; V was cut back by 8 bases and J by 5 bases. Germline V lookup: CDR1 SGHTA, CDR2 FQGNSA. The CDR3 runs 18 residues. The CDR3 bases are TGTGCCAGCGCGTGGGAGAGGGGACAGGGGGCTGATACCGGGGAGCTGTTTTTT. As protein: CASAWERGQGADTGELFF. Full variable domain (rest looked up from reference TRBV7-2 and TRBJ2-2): GAGVSQSPSNKVTEKGKDVELRCDPISGHTALYWYRQSLGQGLEFLIYFQGNSAPDKSGLPSDRFSAERTGGSVSTLTIQRTQQEDSAVYLCASAWERGQGADTGELFFGEGSRLTVL.

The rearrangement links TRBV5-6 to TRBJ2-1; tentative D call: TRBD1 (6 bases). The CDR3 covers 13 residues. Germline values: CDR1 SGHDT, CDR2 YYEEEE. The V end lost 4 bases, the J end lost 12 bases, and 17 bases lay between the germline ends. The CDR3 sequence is CASSILQGAPQFF. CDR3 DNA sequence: TGTGCCAGCAGCATCTTACAGGGAGCACCGCAGTTCTTC.

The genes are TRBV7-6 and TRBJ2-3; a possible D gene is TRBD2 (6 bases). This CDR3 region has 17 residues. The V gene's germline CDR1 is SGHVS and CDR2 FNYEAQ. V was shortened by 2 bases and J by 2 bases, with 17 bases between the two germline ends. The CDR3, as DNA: TGTGCCAGCAGCTTAAGCTACTCGCGGGACCTCACAGATACGCAGTATTTT. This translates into CASSLSYSRDLTDTQYF.